A selection of T cell receptor beta chains follows, all from one sample in a study of T cells in Graves' hyperthyroidism and ophthalmopathy. Each CDR3 protein gets one entry after TCRdb re-called the multiplex PCR reads with MiXCR. Of hundreds of thousands of distinct CDR3 sequences in the sample, 14% were seen once. The sample comprised blood. The receptors stem from a woman under 30 with Graves' hyperthyroidism. Each CDR3 is given with its conserved first and last residue. The order of the fields is J gene, V gene, D gene, clone size, CDR3 DNA, CDR3 protein. The D gene is left open where the match is weak. The listing skips clone size in some rows; elsewhere it reads once, few, many or a size class.

J: TRBJ2-7
V: TRBV6-5
D: .
size: .
DNA: TGTGCCAGCAGTTACTCGGGTCTTGTGGGAGGTCTGTCGGGGGAGCAGTACTTC
CDR3: CASSYSGLVGGLSGEQYF

J: TRBJ1-4
V: TRBV6-2/TRBV6-3
D: TRBD1
size: few
DNA: TGTGCCAGCAGACCACCGGGACAGCCCAATGAAAAACTGTTTTTT
CDR3: CASRPPGQPNEKLFF

J: TRBJ2-7
V: TRBV11-2
D: .
size: many
DNA: TGTGCCAGCAGGATCCAGGTCGGCTACGAGCAGTACTTC
CDR3: CASRIQVGYEQYF

J: TRBJ1-5
V: TRBV20-1
D: TRBD1
size: .
DNA: TGCAGTGCTAGCCCGGCCAGGGGGCTGGATCAGCCCCAGCATTTT
CDR3: CSASPARGLDQPQHF

J: TRBJ2-3
V: TRBV2
D: TRBD2
size: many
DNA: TGTGCCAGCAGTGACTGGGGAGGGCCCAGCACAGATACGCAGTATTTT
CDR3: CASSDWGGPSTDTQYF

J: TRBJ1-1
V: TRBV30
D: .
size: many
DNA: TGTGCCTGGAGTGTCGCAGGGGTGAACACTGAAGCTTTCTTT
CDR3: CAWSVAGVNTEAFF

J: TRBJ1-1
V: TRBV2
D: .
size: many
DNA: TGTGCCAGCAGTGACCAGGGCCTGAACACTGAAGCTTTCTTT
CDR3: CASSDQGLNTEAFF

J: TRBJ1-1
V: TRBV29-1
D: .
size: .
DNA: TGCAGCGTACAAGGTGGCCTGCTAAGCGAAGCTTTCTTT
CDR3: CSVQGGLLSEAFF

J: TRBJ2-3
V: TRBV2
D: .
size: many
DNA: TGTGCCAGCAGTGAATCGGGCCACCGAACCACAGATACGCAGTATTTT
CDR3: CASSESGHRTTDTQYF

J: TRBJ2-7
V: TRBV2
D: .
size: few
DNA: TGTGCCCTCAAGGGGGACGAGCAGTACTTC
CDR3: CALKGDEQYF